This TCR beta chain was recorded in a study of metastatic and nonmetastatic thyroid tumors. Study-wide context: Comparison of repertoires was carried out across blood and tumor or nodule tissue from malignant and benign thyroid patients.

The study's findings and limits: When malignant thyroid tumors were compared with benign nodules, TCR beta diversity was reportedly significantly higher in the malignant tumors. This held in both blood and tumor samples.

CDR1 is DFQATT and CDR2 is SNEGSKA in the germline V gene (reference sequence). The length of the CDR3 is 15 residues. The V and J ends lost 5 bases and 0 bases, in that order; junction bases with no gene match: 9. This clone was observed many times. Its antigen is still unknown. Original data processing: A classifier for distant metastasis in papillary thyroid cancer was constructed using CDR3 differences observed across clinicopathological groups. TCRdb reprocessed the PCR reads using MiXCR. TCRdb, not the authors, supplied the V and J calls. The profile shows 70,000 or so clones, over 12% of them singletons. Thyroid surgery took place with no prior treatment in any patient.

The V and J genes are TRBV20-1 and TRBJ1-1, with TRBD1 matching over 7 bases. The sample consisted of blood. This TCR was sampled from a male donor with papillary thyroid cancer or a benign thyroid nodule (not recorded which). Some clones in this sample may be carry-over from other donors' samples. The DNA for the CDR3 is TGCAGTGCTGGACGAGAGGACAGGATGAACACTGAAGCTTTCTTT. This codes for CSAGREDRMNTEAFF.